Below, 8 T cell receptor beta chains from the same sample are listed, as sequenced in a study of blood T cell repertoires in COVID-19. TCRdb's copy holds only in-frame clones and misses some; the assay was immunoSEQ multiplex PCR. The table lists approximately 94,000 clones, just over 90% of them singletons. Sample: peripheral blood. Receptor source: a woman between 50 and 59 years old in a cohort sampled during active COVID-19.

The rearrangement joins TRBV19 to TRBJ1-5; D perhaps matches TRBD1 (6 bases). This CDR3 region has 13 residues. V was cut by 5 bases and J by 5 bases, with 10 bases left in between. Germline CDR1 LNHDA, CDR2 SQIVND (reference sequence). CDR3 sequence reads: CASSPGAYQPQHF. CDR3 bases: TGTGCCAGTAGTCCAGGGGCATATCAGCCCCAGCATTTT.

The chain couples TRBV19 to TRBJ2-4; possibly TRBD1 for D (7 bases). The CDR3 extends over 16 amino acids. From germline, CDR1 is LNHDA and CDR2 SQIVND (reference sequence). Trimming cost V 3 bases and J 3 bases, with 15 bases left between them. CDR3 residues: CASSMEGAVDKNIQYF. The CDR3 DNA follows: TGTGCCAGTAGTATGGAGGGGGCTGTCGACAAAAACATTCAGTACTTC. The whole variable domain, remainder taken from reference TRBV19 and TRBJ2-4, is DGGITQSPKYLFRKEGQNVTLSCEQNLNHDAMYWYRQDPGQGLRLIYYSQIVNDFQKGDIAEGYSVSREKKESFPLTVTSAQKNPTAFYLCASSMEGAVDKNIQYFGAGTRLSVL.

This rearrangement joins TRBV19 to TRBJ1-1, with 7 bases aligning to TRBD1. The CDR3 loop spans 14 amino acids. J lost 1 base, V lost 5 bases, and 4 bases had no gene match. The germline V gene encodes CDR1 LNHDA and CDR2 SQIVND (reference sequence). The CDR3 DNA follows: TGTGCCAGTAGTCTGCGGACAGGGAACACTGAAGCTTTCTTT. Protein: CASSLRTGNTEAFF.

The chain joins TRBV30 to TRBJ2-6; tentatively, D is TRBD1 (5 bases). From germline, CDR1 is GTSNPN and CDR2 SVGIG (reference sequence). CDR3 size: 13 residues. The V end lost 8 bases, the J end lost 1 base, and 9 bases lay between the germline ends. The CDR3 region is CAGSGSGANVLTF. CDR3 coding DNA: TGTGCCGGATCAGGGTCTGGGGCCAACGTCCTGACTTTC.

CDR3 sequence: CASSLETSGSAETQYF. DNA for the CDR3: TGTGCCAGCAGCTTAGAAACTAGCGGGAGTGCGGAGACCCAGTACTTC. This rearrangement joins TRBV11-2 to TRBJ2-5, with 11 bases lining up with TRBD2. This CDR3 contains 16 residues. V was pared by 0 bases and J by 5 bases, with 5 bases of the junction left unmatched. Germline loops: CDR1 SGHAT, CDR2 FQNNGV.

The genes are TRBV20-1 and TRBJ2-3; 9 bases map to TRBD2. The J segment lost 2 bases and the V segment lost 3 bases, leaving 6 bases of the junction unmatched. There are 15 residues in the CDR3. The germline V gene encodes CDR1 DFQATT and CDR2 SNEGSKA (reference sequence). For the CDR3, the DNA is TGCAGTGCTAGTAGCCTAGCGGGAAACACAGATACGCAGTATTTT. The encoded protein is CSASSLAGNTDTQYF.

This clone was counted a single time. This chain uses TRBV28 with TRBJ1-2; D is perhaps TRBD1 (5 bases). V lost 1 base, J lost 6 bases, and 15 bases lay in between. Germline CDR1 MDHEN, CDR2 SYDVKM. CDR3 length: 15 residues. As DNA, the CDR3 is TGTGCCAGCAGTTTATCCCATACAGGACCAGATGGCTACACCTTC. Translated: CASSLSHTGPDGYTF.

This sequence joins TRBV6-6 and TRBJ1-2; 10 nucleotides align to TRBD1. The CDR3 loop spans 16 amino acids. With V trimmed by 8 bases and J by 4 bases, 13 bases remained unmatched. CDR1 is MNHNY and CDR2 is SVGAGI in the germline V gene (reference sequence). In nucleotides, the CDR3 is TGTGCCAGCCGACCCCGGGACAGGGGTCGGTCCTATGGCTACACCTTC. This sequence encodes CASRPRDRGRSYGYTF.